This T cell receptor beta chain was retrieved from a study of T cell changes during pregnancy in multiple sclerosis. V gave up 0 bases and J gave up 2 bases, with 8 bases separating them. Germline V gives CDR1 WNHNN, CDR2 SYGVQD (reference sequence). The CDR3 consists of 15 residues. Produced via immunoSEQ multiplex PCR; TCRdb's table is partial and in-frame only. Here the sample spans some 64,000 clones, under 95% being singletons. The TCR comes from a female donor with multiple sclerosis, enrolled in a pregnancy study. The V gene is TRBV10-1, the J gene TRBJ2-4; D is unresolved. This specimen consisted of peripheral blood, obtained after pregnancy. The CDR3 DNA reads as TGCGCCAGCAGTGAGTCGAGGATAACCAAAAACATTCAGTACTTC. This codes for CASSESRITKNIQYF.